These T cell receptor beta chains were read from a single sample in a study of T cells in Graves' hyperthyroidism and ophthalmopathy. TCRdb re-called the multiplex PCR reads with MiXCR, one entry per CDR3 protein. The sample has some 570,000 distinct CDR3 sequences; 17% are singletons. Sequences were obtained from blood. These receptors all stem from a woman under 30 with Graves' ophthalmopathy. The CDR3 runs from the conserved cysteine through the conserved F or W. A D gene is named only where the DNA matches it firmly. Rows may omit the clone size; those that give it use once, few, many or a size class.

j_gene: TRBJ1-5
v_gene: TRBV19
abundance: NA
d_gene: TRBD1
CDR3aa: CASLPRDRGNQPQHF
CDR3nt: TGTGCCAGCCTACCACGGGACAGGGGCAATCAGCCCCAGCATTTT

j_gene: TRBJ2-1
v_gene: TRBV10-3
abundance: many
d_gene: NA
CDR3aa: CAISDPQEQFF
CDR3nt: TGTGCCATCAGTGACCCCCAAGAGCAGTTCTTC

j_gene: TRBJ2-1
v_gene: TRBV5-1
abundance: NA
d_gene: TRBD2
CDR3aa: CASSFGTSEYNEQFF
CDR3nt: TGCGCCAGCAGCTTCGGGACTAGCGAATACAATGAGCAGTTCTTC

j_gene: TRBJ2-3
v_gene: TRBV6-1
abundance: many
d_gene: TRBD2
CDR3aa: CASTNSGGSTDTQYF
CDR3nt: TGTGCCAGCACCAATAGCGGGGGTAGCACAGATACGCAGTATTTT

j_gene: TRBJ2-1
v_gene: TRBV3-1
abundance: many
d_gene: TRBD2
CDR3aa: CASSQDGLAGGSSYNEQFF
CDR3nt: TGTGCCAGCAGCCAAGATGGGCTAGCGGGAGGGAGCTCCTACAATGAGCAGTTCTTC

j_gene: TRBJ1-4
v_gene: TRBV27
abundance: many
d_gene: TRBD1
CDR3aa: CASGGQGGSWNDEKLFF
CDR3nt: TGTGCCAGCGGGGGACAGGGTGGGTCGTGGAACGATGAAAAACTGTTTTTT

j_gene: TRBJ2-5
v_gene: TRBV29-1
abundance: few
d_gene: NA
CDR3aa: CSVEESGETQYF
CDR3nt: TGCAGCGTTGAAGAGAGTGGGGAGACCCAGTACTTC

j_gene: TRBJ2-6
v_gene: TRBV4-1
abundance: NA
d_gene: NA
CDR3aa: CASSQAGTGANVLTF
CDR3nt: TGCGCCAGCAGCCAAGCAGGGACCGGGGCCAACGTCCTGACTTTC

j_gene: TRBJ2-1
v_gene: TRBV29-1
abundance: NA
d_gene: TRBD2
CDR3aa: CSGVGLAGGPREQFF
CDR3nt: TGCAGCGGGGTAGGACTAGCGGGAGGGCCGCGTGAGCAGTTCTTC

j_gene: TRBJ1-1
v_gene: TRBV28
abundance: many
d_gene: TRBD1
CDR3aa: CASSKLHRGQAFF
CDR3nt: TGTGCCAGCAGTAAACTCCACAGGGGGCAAGCTTTCTTT

j_gene: TRBJ1-1
v_gene: TRBV7-3
abundance: many
d_gene: NA
CDR3aa: CASSLRRVTEAFF
CDR3nt: TGTGCCAGCAGCTTAAGGAGGGTGACTGAAGCTTTCTTT

j_gene: TRBJ2-7
v_gene: TRBV6-5
abundance: NA
d_gene: TRBD2
CDR3aa: CASSYSGRGNEQYF
CDR3nt: TGTGCCAGCAGTTACTCAGGGAGGGGAAACGAGCAGTACTTC

j_gene: TRBJ2-1
v_gene: TRBV2
abundance: many
d_gene: NA
CDR3aa: CASSVGLLNEQFF
CDR3nt: TGTGCCAGCAGTGTGGGGCTCCTCAATGAGCAGTTCTTC

j_gene: TRBJ1-4
v_gene: TRBV27
abundance: few
d_gene: TRBD1
CDR3aa: CASRFLQQGGNEKLFF
CDR3nt: TGTGCCAGCCGATTCCTCCAACAGGGGGGTAATGAAAAACTGTTTTTT

j_gene: TRBJ2-2
v_gene: TRBV7-8
abundance: NA
d_gene: NA
CDR3aa: CASSWPRDTGELFF
CDR3nt: TGTGCCAGCAGCTGGCCGCGGGACACCGGGGAGCTGTTTTTT

j_gene: TRBJ2-7
v_gene: TRBV30
abundance: many
d_gene: TRBD1
CDR3aa: CAWGTGQVQYF
CDR3nt: TGTGCCTGGGGGACAGGGCAGGTGCAGTACTTC